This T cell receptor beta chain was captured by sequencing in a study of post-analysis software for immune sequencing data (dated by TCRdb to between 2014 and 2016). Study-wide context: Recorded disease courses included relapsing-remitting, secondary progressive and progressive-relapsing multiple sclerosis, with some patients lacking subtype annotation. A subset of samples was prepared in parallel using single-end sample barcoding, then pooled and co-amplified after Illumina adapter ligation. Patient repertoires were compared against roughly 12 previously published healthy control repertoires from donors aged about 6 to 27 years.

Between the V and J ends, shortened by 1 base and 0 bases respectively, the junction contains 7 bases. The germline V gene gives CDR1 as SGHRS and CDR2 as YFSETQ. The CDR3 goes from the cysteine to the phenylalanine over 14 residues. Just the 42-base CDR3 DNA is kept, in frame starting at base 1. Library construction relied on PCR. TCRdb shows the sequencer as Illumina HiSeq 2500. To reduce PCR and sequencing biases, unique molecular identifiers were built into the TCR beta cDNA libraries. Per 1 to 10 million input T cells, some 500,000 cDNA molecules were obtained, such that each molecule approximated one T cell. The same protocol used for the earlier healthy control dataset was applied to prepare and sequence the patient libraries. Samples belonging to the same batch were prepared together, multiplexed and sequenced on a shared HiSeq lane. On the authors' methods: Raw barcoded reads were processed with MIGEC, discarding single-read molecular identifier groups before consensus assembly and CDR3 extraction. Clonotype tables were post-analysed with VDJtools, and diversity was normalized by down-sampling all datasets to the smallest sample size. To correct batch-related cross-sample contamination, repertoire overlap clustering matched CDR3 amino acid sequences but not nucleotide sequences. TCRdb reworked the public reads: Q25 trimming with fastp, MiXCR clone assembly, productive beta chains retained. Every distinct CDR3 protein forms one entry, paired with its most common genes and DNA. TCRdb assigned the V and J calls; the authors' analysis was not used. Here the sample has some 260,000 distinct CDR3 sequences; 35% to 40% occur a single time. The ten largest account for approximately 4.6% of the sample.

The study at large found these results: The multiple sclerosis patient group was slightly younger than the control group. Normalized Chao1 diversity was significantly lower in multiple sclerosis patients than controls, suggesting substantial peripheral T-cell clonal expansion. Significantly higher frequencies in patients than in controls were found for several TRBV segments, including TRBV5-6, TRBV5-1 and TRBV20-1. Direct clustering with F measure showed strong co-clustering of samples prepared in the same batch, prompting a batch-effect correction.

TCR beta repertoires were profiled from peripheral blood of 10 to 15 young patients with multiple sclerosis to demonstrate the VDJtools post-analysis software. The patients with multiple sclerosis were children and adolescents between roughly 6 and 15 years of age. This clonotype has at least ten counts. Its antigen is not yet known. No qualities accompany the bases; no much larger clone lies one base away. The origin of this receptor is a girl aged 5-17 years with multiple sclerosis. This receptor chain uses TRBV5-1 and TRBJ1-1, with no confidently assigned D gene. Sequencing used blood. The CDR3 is CASSLTALNTEAFF. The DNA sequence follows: TGCGCCAGCAGCTTGACAGCTCTGAACACTGAAGCTTTCTTT.